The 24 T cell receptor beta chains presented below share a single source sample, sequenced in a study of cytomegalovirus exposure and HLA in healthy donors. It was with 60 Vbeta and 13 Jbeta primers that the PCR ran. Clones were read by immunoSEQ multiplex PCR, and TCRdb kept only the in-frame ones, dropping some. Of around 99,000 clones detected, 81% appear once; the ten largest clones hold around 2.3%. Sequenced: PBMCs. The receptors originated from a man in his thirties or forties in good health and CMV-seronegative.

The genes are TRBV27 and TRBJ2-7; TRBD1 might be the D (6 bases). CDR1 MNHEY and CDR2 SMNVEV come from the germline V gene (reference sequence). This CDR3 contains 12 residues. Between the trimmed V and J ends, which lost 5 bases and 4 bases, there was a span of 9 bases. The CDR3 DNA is TGTGCCAGCAGTGACCAGGGGTACGAGCAGTACTTC. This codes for CASSDQGYEQYF.

CDR3: CASSAGDYNEQFF. DNA for the CDR3: TGTGCCAGCAGCGCCGGGGACTACAATGAGCAGTTCTTC. This sequence joins TRBV9 and TRBJ2-1; D is perhaps TRBD2 (5 bases). The V and J ends lost 3 bases and 3 bases respectively, with 7 bases between them. The germline V gene has CDR1 SGDLS and CDR2 YYNGEE. The CDR3 runs 13 residues.

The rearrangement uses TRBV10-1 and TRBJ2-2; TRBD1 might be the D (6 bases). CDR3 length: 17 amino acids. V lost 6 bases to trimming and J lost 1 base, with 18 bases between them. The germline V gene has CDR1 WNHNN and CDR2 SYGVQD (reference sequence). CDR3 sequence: CASSHGTFRGNTGELFF. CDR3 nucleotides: TGCGCCAGCAGCCACGGGACCTTCAGGGGGAACACCGGGGAGCTGTTTTTT.

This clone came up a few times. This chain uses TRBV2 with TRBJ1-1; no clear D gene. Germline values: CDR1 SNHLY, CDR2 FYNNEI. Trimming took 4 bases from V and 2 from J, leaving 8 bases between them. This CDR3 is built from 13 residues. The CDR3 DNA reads TGTGCCAGCAGTGCGCCGGTAAACACTGAAGCTTTCTTT. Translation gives CASSAPVNTEAFF.

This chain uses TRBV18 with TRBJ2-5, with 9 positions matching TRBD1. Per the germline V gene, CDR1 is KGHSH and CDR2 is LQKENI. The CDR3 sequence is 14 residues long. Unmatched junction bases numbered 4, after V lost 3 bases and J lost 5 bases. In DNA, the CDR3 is TGTGCCAGCTCACCCGGGACAGGGTGGGAGACCCAGTACTTC. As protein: CASSPGTGWETQYF.

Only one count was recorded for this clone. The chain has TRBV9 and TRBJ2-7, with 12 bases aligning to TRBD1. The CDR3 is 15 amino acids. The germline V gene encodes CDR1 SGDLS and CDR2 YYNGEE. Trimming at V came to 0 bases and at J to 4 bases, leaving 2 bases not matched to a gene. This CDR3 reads CASSVGGQGAYEQYF. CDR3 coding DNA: TGTGCCAGCAGCGTAGGGGGACAGGGGGCGTACGAGCAGTACTTC.

CDR3 amino acids: CASVGGLQPQHF. DNA for the CDR3: TGTGCCAGCGTGGGGGGATTACAGCCCCAGCATTTT. The V and J genes are TRBV28 and TRBJ1-5; D may be TRBD1 (5 bases). Germline V gene lookup returns CDR1 MDHEN and CDR2 SYDVKM. The CDR3 length is 12 residues. V lost 8 bases, J lost 7 bases, and 12 bases lay in between.

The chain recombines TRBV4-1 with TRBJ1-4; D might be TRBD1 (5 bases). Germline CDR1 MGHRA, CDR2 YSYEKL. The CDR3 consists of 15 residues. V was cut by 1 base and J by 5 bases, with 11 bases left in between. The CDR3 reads CASSQGGLINEKLFF. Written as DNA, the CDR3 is TGCGCCAGCAGCCAAGGGGGACTGATAAATGAAAAACTGTTTTTT.

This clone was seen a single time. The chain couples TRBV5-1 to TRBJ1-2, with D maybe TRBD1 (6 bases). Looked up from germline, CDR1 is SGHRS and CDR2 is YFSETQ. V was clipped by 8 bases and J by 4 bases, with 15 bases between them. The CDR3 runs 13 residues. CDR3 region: CASTVGASYGYTF. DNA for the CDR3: TGCGCCAGTACCGTGGGGGCAAGCTATGGCTACACCTTC.

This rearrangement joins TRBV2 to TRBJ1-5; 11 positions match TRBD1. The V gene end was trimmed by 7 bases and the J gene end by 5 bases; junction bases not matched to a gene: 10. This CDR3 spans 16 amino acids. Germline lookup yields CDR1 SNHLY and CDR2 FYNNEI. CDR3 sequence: CASTGDRGGSDQPQHF. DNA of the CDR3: TGTGCCAGCACGGGGGACAGGGGGGGGTCGGATCAGCCCCAGCATTTT.

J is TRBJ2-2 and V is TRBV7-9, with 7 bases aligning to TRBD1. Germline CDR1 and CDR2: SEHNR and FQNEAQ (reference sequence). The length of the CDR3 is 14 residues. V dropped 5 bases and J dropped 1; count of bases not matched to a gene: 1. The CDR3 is CASSRQGNTGELFF. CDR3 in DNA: TGTGCCAGCAGCCGACAGGGGAACACCGGGGAGCTGTTTTTT.

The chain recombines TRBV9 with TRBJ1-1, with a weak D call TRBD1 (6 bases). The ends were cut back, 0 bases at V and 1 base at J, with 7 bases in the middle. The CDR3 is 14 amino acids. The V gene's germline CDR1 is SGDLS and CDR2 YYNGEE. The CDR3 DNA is TGTGCCAGCAGCGTAGGGACAGCGAACACTGAAGCTTTCTTT. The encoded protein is CASSVGTANTEAFF.

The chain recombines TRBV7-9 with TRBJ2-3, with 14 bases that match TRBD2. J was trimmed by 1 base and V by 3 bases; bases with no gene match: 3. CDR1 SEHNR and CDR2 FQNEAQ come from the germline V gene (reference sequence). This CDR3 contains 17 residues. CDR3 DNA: TGTGCCAGCAGCTTTGGGGGACTAGCGGGAGGCACAGATACGCAGTATTTT. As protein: CASSFGGLAGGTDTQYF. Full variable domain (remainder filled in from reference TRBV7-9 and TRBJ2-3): DTGVSQNPRHKITKRGQNVTFRCDPISEHNRLYWYRQTLGQGPEFLTYFQNEAQLEKSRLLSDRFSAERPKGSFSTLEIQRTEQGDSAMYLCASSFGGLAGGTDTQYFGPGTRLTVL.

CDR3 in amino acids: CASGGYSSTDTQYF. Written as DNA, the CDR3 is TGTGCCAGCGGCGGTTATAGTAGCACAGATACGCAGTATTTT. This sequence joins TRBV7-9 and TRBJ2-3, with D unresolved. This CDR3 contains 14 residues. Germline loops: CDR1 SEHNR, CDR2 FQNEAQ (reference sequence). The V end lost 8 bases, the J end lost 0 bases, and 12 bases lay between the germline ends.

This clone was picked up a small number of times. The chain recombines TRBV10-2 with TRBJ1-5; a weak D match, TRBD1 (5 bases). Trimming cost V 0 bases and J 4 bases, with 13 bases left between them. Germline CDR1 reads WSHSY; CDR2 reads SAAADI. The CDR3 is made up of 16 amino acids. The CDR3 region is CASSESGRARNQPQHF. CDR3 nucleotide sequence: TGCGCCAGCAGTGAGTCGGGCAGGGCTCGAAATCAGCCCCAGCATTTT.

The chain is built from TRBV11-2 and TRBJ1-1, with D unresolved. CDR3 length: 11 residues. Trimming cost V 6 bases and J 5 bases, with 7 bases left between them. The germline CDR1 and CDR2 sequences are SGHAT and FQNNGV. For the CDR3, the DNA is TGTGCCAGCAGGCCGCGGACTGAAGCTTTCTTT. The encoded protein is CASRPRTEAFF.

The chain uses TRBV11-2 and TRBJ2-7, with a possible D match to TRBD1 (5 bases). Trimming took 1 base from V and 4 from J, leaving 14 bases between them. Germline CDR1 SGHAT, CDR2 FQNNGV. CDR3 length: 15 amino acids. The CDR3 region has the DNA TGTGCCAGCAGCTTAGGCTGGGGCACCCAATACGAGCAGTACTTC. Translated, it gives CASSLGWGTQYEQYF. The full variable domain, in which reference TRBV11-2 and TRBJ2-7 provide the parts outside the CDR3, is EAGVAQSPRYKIIEKRQSVAFWCNPISGHATLYWYQQILGQGPKLLIQFQNNGVVDDSQLPKDRFSAERLKGVDSTLKIQPAKLEDSAVYLCASSLGWGTQYEQYFGPGTRLTVT.

DNA of the CDR3: TGTGCCAGCAGCGAGCCCCAGCGGGGGGACCCAGGGGATACGCAGTATTTT. It is translated as CASSEPQRGDPGDTQYF. This rearrangement joins TRBV9 to TRBJ2-3; TRBD2 matches at 9 bases. V shed 3 bases and J 6 bases; nucleotides not matched to a gene: 14. Per germline, CDR1 SGDLS and CDR2 YYNGEE. The CDR3 runs to 17 residues.

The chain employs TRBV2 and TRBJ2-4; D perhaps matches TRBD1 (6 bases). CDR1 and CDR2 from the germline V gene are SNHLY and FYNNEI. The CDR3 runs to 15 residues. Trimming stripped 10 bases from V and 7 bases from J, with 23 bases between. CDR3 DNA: TGTGCCATCCTCACAGGGAGAAAAGGGTTGAACATTCAGTACTTC. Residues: CAILTGRKGLNIQYF.

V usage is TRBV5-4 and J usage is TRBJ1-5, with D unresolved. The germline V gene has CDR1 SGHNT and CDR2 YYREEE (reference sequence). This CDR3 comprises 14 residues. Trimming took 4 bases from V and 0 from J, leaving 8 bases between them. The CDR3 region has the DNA TGTGCCAGCAGCACCGGACTTAGCAATCAGCCCCAGCATTTT. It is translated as CASSTGLSNQPQHF.

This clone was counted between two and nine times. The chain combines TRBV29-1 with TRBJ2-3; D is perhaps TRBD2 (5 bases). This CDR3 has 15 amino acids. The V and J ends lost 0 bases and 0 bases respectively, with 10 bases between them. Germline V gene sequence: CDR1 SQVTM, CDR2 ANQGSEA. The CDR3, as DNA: TGCAGCGTTGAAGATCCCCGGGGTAGCACAGATACGCAGTATTTT. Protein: CSVEDPRGSTDTQYF.

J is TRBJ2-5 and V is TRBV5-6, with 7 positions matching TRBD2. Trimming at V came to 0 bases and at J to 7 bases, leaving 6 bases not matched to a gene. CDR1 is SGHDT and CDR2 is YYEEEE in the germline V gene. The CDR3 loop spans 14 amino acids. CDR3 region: CASSLGLAEGTQYF. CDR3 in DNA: TGTGCCAGCAGCTTGGGGCTAGCGGAAGGGACCCAGTACTTC. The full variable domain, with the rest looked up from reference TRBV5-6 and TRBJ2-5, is DAGVTQSPTHLIKTRGQQVTLRCSPKSGHDTVSWYQQALGQGPQFIFQYYEEEERQRGNFPDRFSGHQFPNYSSELNVNALLLGDSALYLCASSLGLAEGTQYFGPGTRLLVL.

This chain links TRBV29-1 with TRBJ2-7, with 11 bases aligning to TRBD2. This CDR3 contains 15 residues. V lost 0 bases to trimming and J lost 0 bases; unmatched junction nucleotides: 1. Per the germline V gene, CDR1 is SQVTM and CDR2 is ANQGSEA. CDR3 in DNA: TGCAGCGTTGAAGATCTAGCGGGAGGCTCCTACGAGCAGTACTTC. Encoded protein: CSVEDLAGGSYEQYF.

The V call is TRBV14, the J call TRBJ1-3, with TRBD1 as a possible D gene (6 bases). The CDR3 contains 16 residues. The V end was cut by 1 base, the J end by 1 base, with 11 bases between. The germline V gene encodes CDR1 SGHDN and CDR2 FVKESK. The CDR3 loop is CASSQVQGISGNTIYF. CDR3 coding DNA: TGTGCCAGCAGCCAAGTTCAGGGGATATCTGGAAACACCATATATTTT.